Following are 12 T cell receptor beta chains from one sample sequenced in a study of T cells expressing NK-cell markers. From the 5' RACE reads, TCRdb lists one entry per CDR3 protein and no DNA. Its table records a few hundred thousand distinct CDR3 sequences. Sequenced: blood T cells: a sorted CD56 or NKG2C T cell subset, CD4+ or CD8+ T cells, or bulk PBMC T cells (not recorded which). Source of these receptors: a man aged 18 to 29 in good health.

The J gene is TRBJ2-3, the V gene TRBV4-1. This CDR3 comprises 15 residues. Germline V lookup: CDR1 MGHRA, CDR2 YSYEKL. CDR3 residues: CASSQGRASTDTQYF.

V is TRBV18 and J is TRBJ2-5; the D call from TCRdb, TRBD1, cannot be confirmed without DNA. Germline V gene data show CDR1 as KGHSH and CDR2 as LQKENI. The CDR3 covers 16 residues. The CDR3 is CASSPVLGQGWKTQYF.

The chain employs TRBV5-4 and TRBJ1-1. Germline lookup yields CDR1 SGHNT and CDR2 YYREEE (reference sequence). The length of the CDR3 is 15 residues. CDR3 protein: CASSLFAGFNTEAFF.

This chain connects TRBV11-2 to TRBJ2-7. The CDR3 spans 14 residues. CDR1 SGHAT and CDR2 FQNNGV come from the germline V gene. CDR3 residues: CASSPGGQTYEQYF.

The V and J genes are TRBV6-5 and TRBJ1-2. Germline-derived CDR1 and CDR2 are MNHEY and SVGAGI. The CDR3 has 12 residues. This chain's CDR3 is CASSTVDYGYTF.

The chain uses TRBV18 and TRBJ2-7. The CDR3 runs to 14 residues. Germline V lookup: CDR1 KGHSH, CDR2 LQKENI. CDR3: CASSPGTSSYEQYF. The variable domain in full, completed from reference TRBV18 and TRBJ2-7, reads NAGVMQNPRHLVRRRGQEARLRCSPMKGHSHVYWYRQLPEEGLKFMVYLQKENIIDESGMPKERFSAEFPKEGPSILRIQQVVRGDSAAYFCASSPGTSSYEQYFGPGTRLTVT.

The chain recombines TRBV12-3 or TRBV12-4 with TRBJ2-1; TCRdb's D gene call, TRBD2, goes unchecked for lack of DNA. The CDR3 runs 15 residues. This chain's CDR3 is CASSIEGGGPYEQFF.

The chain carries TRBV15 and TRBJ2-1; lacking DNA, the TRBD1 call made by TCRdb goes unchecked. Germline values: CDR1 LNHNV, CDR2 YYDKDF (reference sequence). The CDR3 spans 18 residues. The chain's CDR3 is CATSRDGVLSSSYNEQFF.

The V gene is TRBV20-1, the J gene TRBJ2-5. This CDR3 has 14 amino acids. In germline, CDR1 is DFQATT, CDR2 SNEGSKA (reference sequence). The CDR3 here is CSASDRRYQETQYF.

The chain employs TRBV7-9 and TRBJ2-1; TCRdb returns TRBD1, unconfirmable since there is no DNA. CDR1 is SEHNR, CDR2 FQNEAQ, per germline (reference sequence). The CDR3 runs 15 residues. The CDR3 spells CASSEQLAGTHEQFF.

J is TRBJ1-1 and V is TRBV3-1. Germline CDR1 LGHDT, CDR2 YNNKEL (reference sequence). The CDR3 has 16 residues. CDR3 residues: CASSQDSGALNTEAFF.

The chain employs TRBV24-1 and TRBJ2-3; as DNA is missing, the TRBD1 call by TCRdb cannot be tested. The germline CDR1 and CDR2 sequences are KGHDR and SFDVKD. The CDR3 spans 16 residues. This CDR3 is CATSDSTGGNTDTQYF.